A selection of T cell receptor beta chains follows, all from one sample in a study of PD-1 blockade in mismatch repair-deficient tumors. The protocol was immunoSEQ multiplex PCR, while the TCRdb copy is restricted to in-frame clones and leaves out a portion. The repertoire has roughly 38,000 clones, approximately 88% of them found once; the top ten carry around 0.99%. The material sequenced was PBMCs, taken around 40 weeks after starting pembrolizumab. The receptors come from an adult with mismatch repair-deficient cancer. CDR3s include the opening cysteine and the closing phenylalanine or tryptophan. The order of the fields is J gene, clone size, V gene, D gene, CDR3 protein, CDR3 DNA. D genes are given only for firm matches. A clone size is listed for some rows: how often the clone was seen (once, few, many), or a class if it is expanded.

TRBJ2-1 NA TRBV5-8 NA CASSVDSNEQFF TGTGCCAGCAGCGTCGACAGCAATGAGCAGTTCTTC
TRBJ1-1 NA TRBV30 NA CAWSYEYTEAFF TGTGCCTGGAGTTATGAGTACACTGAAGCTTTCTTT
TRBJ2-3 NA TRBV15 NA CATSREQFTDTQYF TGTGCCACCAGCAGAGAACAGTTCACAGATACGCAGTATTTT
TRBJ2-1 NA TRBV6-1 NA CASTGSSYNEQFF TGTGCCAGCACGGGTAGCTCCTACAATGAGCAGTTCTTC
TRBJ2-7 medium-sized TRBV9 TRBD1 CASSVQGVPYEQYF TGTGCCAGCAGCGTACAGGGGGTTCCCTACGAGCAGTACTTC
TRBJ2-7 NA TRBV5-1 TRBD2 CASSQGLDLYNEQYF TGCGCCAGCAGCCAAGGACTAGATCTGTACAACGAGCAGTACTTC
TRBJ1-1 once TRBV5-6 TRBD1 CASSRDRGGSDTEAFF TGTGCCAGCAGCAGGGACAGGGGAGGTTCGGACACTGAAGCTTTCTTT
TRBJ2-2 NA TRBV4-2 TRBD2 CASSQQKGLAGGWTGELFF TGTGCCAGCAGCCAACAGAAGGGGCTAGCGGGAGGATGGACCGGGGAGCTGTTTTTT
TRBJ2-2 NA TRBV5-1 NA CASSLEWAGTGELFF TGCGCCAGCAGCTTGGAGTGGGCGGGGACCGGGGAGCTGTTTTTT
TRBJ2-3 NA TRBV4-2 TRBD2 CASSPPRASGTRGADTQYF TGTGCCAGCAGCCCCCCTAGGGCTAGCGGGACGAGGGGGGCAGATACGCAGTATTTT
TRBJ1-5 NA TRBV6-6 NA CASSYGQMNQPQHF TGTGCCAGCAGTTACGGGCAGATGAATCAGCCCCAGCATTTT
TRBJ2-1 NA TRBV5-4 TRBD2 CASSSPSTGLADYNEQFF TGTGCCAGCAGCTCGCCGAGCACGGGACTAGCGGACTACAATGAGCAGTTCTTC
TRBJ2-3 NA TRBV9 TRBD2 CASSQQTSGRDTQYF TGTGCCAGCAGCCAACAGACTAGCGGGAGAGATACGCAGTATTTT
TRBJ2-1 NA TRBV7-3 NA CASSLTIRGRYNEQFF TGTGCCAGCAGCTTAACTATTAGAGGTCGCTACAATGAGCAGTTCTTC
TRBJ2-5 NA TRBV5-1 TRBD2 CASSSQTSGETQYF TGCGCCAGCAGCTCCCAGACTAGCGGGGAGACCCAGTACTTC
TRBJ2-1 NA TRBV28 NA CASSFNGRGFNEQFF TGTGCCAGCAGTTTTAACGGGAGAGGCTTCAATGAGCAGTTCTTC
TRBJ1-3 once TRBV28 TRBD1 CASSLSTGISGNTIYF TGTGCCAGCAGTTTATCGACAGGGATCTCTGGAAACACCATATATTTT
TRBJ2-1 NA TRBV30 TRBD2 CAWSKVTSGYNEQFF TGTGCCTGGAGTAAGGTGACTAGCGGTTACAATGAGCAGTTCTTC
TRBJ2-5 NA TRBV13 NA CASSLASSRHQETQYF TGTGCCAGCAGCTTAGCGTCTAGCAGACACCAAGAGACCCAGTACTTC
TRBJ1-6 NA TRBV19 NA CASSIWQNNSPLHF TGTGCCAGTAGTATATGGCAGAATAATTCACCCCTCCACTTT
TRBJ2-5 NA TRBV18 NA CASSPPSGETQYF TGTGCCAGCTCACCCCCCTCAGGGGAGACCCAGTACTTC